The rows below give T cell receptor beta chains drawn from one sample of a study of Ad26.COV2.S vaccination and SARS-CoV-2 variants. The repertoire was sequenced with immunoSEQ multiplex PCR; TCRdb's copy has only in-frame clones and lacks some. This table has about 480,000 clones, around 88% appearing once. This specimen was peripheral blood, taken in a trial of Ad26.COV2.S vaccine versus placebo. The receptors here all came from a person between 18 and 65 years old who received the Ad26.COV2.S COVID-19 vaccine or a placebo. Each CDR3 is given with its conserved first and last residue. For some rows the clone size is stated as once, few or many, or as a class when expanded; others skip it.

few,TRBV18,TRBJ2-7,CASSPQSGRFHEQYF
-,TRBV4-2,TRBJ1-1,CASGNTEAFF
-,TRBV5-5,TRBJ2-7,CASSLGFGTGGYEQYF
-,TRBV5-1,TRBJ2-1,CASSLRGQGPTYNEQFF
-,TRBV4-3,TRBJ2-3,CASSRAGGSDTQYF
-,TRBV28,TRBJ1-5,CASSPFFLRTGGTSSNQPQHF
-,TRBV5-4,TRBJ1-2,CASSLRRTGNYGYTF
few,TRBV5-1,TRBJ1-1,CASSKGLTNTEAFF
once,TRBV11-2,TRBJ2-1,CASSSLGSVYEQFF
-,TRBV5-6,TRBJ2-5,CASSLSHRDWEQETQYF
-,TRBV10-3,TRBJ1-2,CAINEGGVGYTF
-,TRBV11-2,TRBJ2-1,CASSLSVKREGIYNEQFF
-,TRBV4-1,TRBJ2-5,CASSQDKGTSGRGETQYF
-,TRBV19,TRBJ2-1,CASRRPGLSRWDEQFF
-,TRBV19,TRBJ1-2,CASSTTYGYTF
-,TRBV29-1,TRBJ2-3,CSVEGQGVTDTQYF
-,TRBV7-9,TRBJ1-1,CASSFELNTEAFF
once,TRBV29-1,TRBJ2-5,CSVVVAVGETQYF
-,TRBV19,TRBJ1-2,CASETGGKNYGYTF
-,TRBV27,TRBJ2-7,CASSSPREITQYF
-,TRBV6-4,TRBJ1-1,CASTMGILDRYYTEAFF
-,TRBV28,TRBJ1-1,CASSFPARRGLNTEAFF
-,TRBV28,TRBJ2-3,CASSFGLVEYTQYF
-,TRBV4-2,TRBJ2-1,CASSQFSGADNEQFF
-,TRBV28,TRBJ1-2,CASTLTGTGGGGYTF
-,TRBV6-6,TRBJ1-1,CASSSRENTEAFF
-,TRBV7-2,TRBJ1-2,CASSHGAQGQGYTF
-,TRBV28,TRBJ2-7,CASSLLSYEQYF
once,TRBV7-2,TRBJ2-5,CASSFGGKETQYF
-,TRBV4-3,TRBJ2-3,CASSLSLAGGRDTQYF
-,TRBV5-1,TRBJ2-1,CASSLDWGLNEQFF
-,TRBV5-6,TRBJ2-7,CASSTGTRNGEQYF
-,TRBV7-2,TRBJ2-5,CASSLGRGVLQETQYF
-,TRBV21-1,TRBJ1-4,CASSKVGLGRHPISGEKLFF
once,TRBV28,TRBJ2-7,CASSLSLGTGFYEQYF
-,TRBV5-6,TRBJ2-2,CASSLPRGGNTGELFF
once,TRBV6-2/TRBV6-3,TRBJ2-5,CASSTTQGALGETQYF
-,TRBV25-1,TRBJ1-1,CASRSTSLAFF
-,TRBV6-5,TRBJ2-3,CASSGLNTQYF
-,TRBV2,TRBJ1-6,CASKGEYPNSPLHF
-,TRBV11-2,TRBJ1-1,CASSLSRSTEAFF